This T cell receptor (beta chain) derives from a study of sequential checkpoint blockade in melanoma. On the study more broadly: Both treatment sequences were followed by maintenance nivolumab.

Treatment noted: randomized to nivolumab then ipilimumab (arm A) or the reverse (arm B). No patient had prior DNA-damaging chemotherapy. PBMC sorting kept live CD3+CD8+ cells without CD19 or CD56. This table comes from immunoSEQ multiplex PCR, and its TCRdb copy is limited to in-frame clones, with some not included. The sample lists around 18,000 clones; 56% were seen once. Regarding this clone: At one end, the junction sequence differs from germline, possibly due to a read error.

Specimen: CD8+ T cells sorted from blood (inferred from file names), collected from a patient given nivolumab and ipilimumab in sequence. The TCR originated in a human donor with melanoma.

The CDR3 spells CASGLYTGGGYQPQHF. The DNA for the CDR3 is TGTGCTAGCGGTTTGTATACAGGGGGTGGATATCAGCCCCAGCATTTT. The V call is TRBV12-5, the J call TRBJ1-5, with 8 bases matching TRBD1. From germline, CDR1 is LGHNT and CDR2 FRNRAP. This CDR3 contains 16 residues.